This TCR beta chain was recorded in a study of cytomegalovirus exposure and HLA in healthy donors. Study overall: Early released data had about 85 million unique TCRs, all coming from HLA-typed donors.

The PCR ran on 60 Vbeta and 13 Jbeta primers. The table came from immunoSEQ multiplex PCR; TCRdb's copy has only in-frame clones and leaves some out. The sample has roughly 90,000 clones, approximately 84% seen once; the top ten hold 2.1%. Points on this clone: Its antigen is still unknown.

General observations from the study: Reportedly, cytomegalovirus status was diagnosed with high sensitivity and specificity. An apparent linkage of common viral pathogens to several of the most significant clusters emerged in a later analysis. Clonal expansion, a later analysis showed, was greater in HLA-associated TCR beta chains than in equally common others.

There are 11 residues in the CDR3. Germline V gene lookup returns CDR1 SGHRS and CDR2 YFSETQ. V was clipped by 4 bases and J by 5 bases, with 6 bases between them. The receptor comes from a man in his late teens or twenties in good health and CMV-seronegative. The source material was PBMCs. This chain joins TRBV5-1 and TRBJ1-1; D ambiguous. CDR3 sequence (DNA): TGCGCCAGCAGCGGACTGACTGAAGCTTTCTTT. This codes for CASSGLTEAFF.